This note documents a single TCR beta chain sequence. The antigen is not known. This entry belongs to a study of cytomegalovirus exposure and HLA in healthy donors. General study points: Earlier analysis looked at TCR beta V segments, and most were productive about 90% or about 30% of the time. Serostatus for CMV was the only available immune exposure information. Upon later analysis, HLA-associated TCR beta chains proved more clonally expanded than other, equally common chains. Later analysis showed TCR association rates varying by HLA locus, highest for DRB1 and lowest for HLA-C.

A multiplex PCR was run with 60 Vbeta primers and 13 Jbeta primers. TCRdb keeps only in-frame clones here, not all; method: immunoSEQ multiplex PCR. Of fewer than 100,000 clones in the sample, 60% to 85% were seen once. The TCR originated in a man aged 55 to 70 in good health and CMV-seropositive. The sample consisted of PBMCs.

CDR3 DNA: TGTGCCAGCAGCTTCGGGGGATTTGGGAATCAGCCCCAGCATTTT. It is translated as CASSFGGFGNQPQHF. The rearrangement joins TRBV7-2 to TRBJ1-5; D might be TRBD1 (5 bases). CDR1 and CDR2 from the germline V gene are SGHTA and FQGNSA. Trimming took off 3 bases at V and 4 bases at J, with 13 bases between the two ends. The CDR3 has 15 amino acids.